This T cell receptor (beta chain) was sequenced during a study of Ad26.COV2.S vaccination and SARS-CoV-2 variants. General study findings and limits: From the TCR breadth and depth analyses, total T cell responses may have been underestimated. Placebo and vaccine recipients had non-spike TCR breadth that was similar.

Germline lookup yields CDR1 SGHVS and CDR2 FNYEAQ. The CDR3 covers 16 residues. The V gene lost 5 bases and the J gene lost 0 bases, with 15 bases spanning the gap. The assay was immunoSEQ multiplex PCR, and TCRdb's table has in-frame clones only and misses some. This table has about 350,000 clones, roughly 89% appearing once. This clone was observed once. Its antigen is unidentified. Treatment here: roughly 20 received Ad26.COV2.S at low or high dose, single or two shots; about five received placebo; per-sample allocation not given. On day 63 after the first injection, vaccine and placebo recipients gave samples.

The chain employs TRBV7-6 and TRBJ2-3, with D perhaps given as TRBD1 or TRBD2 (5 bases each). The material sequenced was peripheral blood, taken in a trial of Ad26.COV2.S vaccine versus placebo. This clonotype was obtained from a person between 18 and 60 years old who received the Ad26.COV2.S COVID-19 vaccine or a placebo. The CDR3 DNA follows: TGTGCCAGCAGCATGAGACCGGGACGGAGCACAGATACGCAGTATTTT. Translation gives CASSMRPGRSTDTQYF.